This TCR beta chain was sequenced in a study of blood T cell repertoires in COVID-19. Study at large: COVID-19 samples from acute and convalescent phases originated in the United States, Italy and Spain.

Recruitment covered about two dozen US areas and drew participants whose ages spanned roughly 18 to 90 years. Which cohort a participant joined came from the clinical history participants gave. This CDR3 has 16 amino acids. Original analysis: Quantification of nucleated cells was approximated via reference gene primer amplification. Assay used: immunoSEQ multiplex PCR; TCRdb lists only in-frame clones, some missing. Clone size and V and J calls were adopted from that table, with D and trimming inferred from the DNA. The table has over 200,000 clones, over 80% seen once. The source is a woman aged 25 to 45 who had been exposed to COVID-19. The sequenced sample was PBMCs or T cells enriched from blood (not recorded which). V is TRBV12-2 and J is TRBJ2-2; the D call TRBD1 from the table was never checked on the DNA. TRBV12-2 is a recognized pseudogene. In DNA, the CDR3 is TGTGCAAGTCGCTTAGGTGGGACAGGGGCCACCGGGGAGCTGTTTTTT. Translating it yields CASRLGGTGATGELFF.